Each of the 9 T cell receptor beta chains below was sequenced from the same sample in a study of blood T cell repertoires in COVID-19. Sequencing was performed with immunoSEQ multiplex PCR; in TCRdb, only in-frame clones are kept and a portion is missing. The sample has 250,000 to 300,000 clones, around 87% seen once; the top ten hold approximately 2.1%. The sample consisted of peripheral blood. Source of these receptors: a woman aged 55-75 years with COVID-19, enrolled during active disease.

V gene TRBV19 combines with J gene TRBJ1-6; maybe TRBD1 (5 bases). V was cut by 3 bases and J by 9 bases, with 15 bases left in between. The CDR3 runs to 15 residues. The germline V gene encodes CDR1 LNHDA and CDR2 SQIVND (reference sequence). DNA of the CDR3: TGTGCCAGTAGTATTGGCAGGGAGGTGCGTTCACCCCTCCACTTT. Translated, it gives CASSIGREVRSPLHF.

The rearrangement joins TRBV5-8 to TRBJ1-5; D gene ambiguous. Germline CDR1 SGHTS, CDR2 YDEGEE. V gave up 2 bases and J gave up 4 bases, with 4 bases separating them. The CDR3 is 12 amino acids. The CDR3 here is CASSFRNQPQHF. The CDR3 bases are TGTGCCAGCAGCTTTAGAAATCAGCCCCAGCATTTT.

This CDR3 reads CASSLTGDRAHGYTF. The CDR3, as DNA: TGCGCCAGCAGCTTGACGGGGGACAGGGCCCATGGCTACACCTTC. The V call is TRBV5-1, the J call TRBJ1-2; 9 positions agree with TRBD1. This CDR3 has 15 amino acids. The V gene end was trimmed by 1 base and the J gene end by 6 bases; junction bases not matched to a gene: 7. Germline loops: CDR1 SGHRS, CDR2 YFSETQ.

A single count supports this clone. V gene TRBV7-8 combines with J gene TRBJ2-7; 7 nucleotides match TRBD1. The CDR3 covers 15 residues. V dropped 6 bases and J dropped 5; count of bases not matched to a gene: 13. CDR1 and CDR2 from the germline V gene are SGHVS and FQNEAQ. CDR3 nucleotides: TGTGCCAGCAGGTCAACTGGGGACAGAATCCACGAGCAGTACTTC. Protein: CASRSTGDRIHEQYF.

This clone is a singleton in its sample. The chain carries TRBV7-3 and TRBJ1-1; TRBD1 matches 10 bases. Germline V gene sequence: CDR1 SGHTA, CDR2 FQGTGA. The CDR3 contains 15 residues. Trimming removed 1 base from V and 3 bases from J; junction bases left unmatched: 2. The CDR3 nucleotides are TGTGCCAGCAGCTTAAGTGGGACAGGGGACACTGAAGCTTTCTTT. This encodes CASSLSGTGDTEAFF.

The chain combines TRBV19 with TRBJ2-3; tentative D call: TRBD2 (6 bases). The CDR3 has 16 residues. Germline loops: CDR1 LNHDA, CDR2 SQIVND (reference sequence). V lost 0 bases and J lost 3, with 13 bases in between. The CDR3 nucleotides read TGTGCCAGTAGTATAGATTGGGCGGGGAGAACAGATACGCAGTATTTT. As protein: CASSIDWAGRTDTQYF.

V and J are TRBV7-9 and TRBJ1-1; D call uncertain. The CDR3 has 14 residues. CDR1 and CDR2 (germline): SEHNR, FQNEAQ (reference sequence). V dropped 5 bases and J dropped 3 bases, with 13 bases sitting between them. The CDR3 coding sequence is TGTGCCAGCAGCCCTAGGAAGAGACACACTGAAGCTTTCTTT. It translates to CASSPRKRHTEAFF.

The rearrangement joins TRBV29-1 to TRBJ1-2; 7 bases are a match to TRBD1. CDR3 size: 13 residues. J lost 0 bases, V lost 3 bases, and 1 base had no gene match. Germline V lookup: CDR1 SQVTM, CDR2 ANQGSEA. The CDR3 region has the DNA TGCAGCGTTGAGGGACAGACTAACTATGGCTACACCTTC. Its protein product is CSVEGQTNYGYTF.

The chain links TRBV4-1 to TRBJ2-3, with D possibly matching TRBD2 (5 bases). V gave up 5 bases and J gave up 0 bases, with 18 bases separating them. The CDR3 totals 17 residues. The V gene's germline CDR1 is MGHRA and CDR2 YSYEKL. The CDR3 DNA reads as TGCGCCAGCAGCACCCCTCGGACTCCTATAAGCACAGATACGCAGTATTTT. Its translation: CASSTPRTPISTDTQYF.